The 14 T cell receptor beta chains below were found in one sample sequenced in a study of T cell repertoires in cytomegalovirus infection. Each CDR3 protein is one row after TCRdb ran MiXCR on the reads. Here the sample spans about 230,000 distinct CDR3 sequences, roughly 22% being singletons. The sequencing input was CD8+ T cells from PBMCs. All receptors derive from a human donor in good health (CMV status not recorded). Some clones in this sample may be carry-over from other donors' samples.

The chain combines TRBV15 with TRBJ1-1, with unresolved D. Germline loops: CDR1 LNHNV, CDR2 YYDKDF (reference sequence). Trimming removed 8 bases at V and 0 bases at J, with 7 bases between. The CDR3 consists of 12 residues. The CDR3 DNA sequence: TGTGCCACCTCCGCGGTGAACACTGAAGCTTTCTTT. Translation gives CATSAVNTEAFF.

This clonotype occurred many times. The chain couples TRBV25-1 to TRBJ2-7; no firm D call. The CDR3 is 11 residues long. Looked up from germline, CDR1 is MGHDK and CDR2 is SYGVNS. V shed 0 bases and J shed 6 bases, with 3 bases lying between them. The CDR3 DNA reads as TGTGCCAGCAGTGAATACGGCGAGCAGTACTTC. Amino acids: CASSEYGEQYF.

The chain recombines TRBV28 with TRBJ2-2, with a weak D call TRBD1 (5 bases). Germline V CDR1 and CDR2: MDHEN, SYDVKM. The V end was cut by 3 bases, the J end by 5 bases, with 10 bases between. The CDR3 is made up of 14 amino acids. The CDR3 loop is CASSFGAATGELFF. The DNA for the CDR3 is TGTGCCAGCAGTTTTGGGGCCGCGACCGGGGAGCTGTTTTTT.

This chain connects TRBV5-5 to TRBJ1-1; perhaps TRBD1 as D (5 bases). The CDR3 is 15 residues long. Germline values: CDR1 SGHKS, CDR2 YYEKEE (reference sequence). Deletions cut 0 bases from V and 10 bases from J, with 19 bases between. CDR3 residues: CASSLASTDTLGAFF. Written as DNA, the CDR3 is TGTGCCAGCAGCTTGGCCTCGACAGACACTTTGGGAGCTTTCTTT.

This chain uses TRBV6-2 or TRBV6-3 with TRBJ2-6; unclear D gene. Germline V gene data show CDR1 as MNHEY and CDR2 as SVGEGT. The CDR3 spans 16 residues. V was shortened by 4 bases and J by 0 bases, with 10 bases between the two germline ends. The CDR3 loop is CASSSRDRSGANVLTF. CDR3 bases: TGTGCCAGCAGTTCGAGAGACCGCTCTGGGGCCAACGTCCTGACTTTC.

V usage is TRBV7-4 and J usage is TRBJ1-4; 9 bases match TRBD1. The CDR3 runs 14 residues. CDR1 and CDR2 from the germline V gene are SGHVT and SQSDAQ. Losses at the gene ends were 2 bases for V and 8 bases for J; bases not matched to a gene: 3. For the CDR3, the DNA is TGTGCCAGCAGCTTAACGACAGGGGGGGAAAAACTGTTTTTT. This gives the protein CASSLTTGGEKLFF. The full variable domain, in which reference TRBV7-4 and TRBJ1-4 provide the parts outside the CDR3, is GAGVSQSPRYKVAKRGRDVALRCDSISGHVTLYWYRQTLGQGSEVLTYSQSDAQRDKSGRPSGRFSAERPERSVSTLKIQRTEQGDSAVYLCASSLTTGGEKLFFGSGTQLSVL.

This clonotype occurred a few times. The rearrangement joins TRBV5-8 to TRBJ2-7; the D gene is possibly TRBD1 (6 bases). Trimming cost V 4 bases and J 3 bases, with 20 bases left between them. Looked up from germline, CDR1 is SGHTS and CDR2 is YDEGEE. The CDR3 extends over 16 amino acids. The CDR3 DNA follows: TGTGCCAGCAGCCCGCCGTCCCGGGACACTGTCTACGAGCAGTACTTC. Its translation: CASSPPSRDTVYEQYF.

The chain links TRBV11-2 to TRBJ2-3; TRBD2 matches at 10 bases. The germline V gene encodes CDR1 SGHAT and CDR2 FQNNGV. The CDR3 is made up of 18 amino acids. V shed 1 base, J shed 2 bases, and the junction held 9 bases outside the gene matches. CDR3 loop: CASSLGPRLAGVTDTQYF. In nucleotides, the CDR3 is TGTGCCAGCAGCTTAGGCCCTCGGCTAGCGGGGGTCACAGATACGCAGTATTTT. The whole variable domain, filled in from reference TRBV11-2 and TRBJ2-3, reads EAGVAQSPRYKIIEKRQSVAFWCNPISGHATLYWYQQILGQGPKLLIQFQNNGVVDDSQLPKDRFSAERLKGVDSTLKIQPAKLEDSAVYLCASSLGPRLAGVTDTQYFGPGTRLTVL.

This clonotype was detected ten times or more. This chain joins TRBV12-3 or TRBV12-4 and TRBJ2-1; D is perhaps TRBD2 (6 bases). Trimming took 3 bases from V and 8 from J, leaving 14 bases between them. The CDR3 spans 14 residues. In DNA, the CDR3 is TGTGCCAGCAGTTTGACTGCGGGGACCGATGAGCAGTTCTTC. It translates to CASSLTAGTDEQFF.

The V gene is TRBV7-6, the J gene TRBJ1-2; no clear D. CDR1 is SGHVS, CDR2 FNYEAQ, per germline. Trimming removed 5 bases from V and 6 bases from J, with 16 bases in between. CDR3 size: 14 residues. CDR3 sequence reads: CASSPDGVGHGYTF. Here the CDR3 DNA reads TGTGCCAGCAGCCCCGACGGGGTAGGGCATGGCTACACCTTC.

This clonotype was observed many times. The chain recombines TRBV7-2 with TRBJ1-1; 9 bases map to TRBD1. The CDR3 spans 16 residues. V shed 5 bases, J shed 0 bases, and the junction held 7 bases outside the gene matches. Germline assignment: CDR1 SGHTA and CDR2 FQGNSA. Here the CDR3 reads CASSESWTGVNTEAFF. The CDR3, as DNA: TGTGCCAGCAGCGAGTCTTGGACAGGGGTGAACACTGAAGCTTTCTTT.

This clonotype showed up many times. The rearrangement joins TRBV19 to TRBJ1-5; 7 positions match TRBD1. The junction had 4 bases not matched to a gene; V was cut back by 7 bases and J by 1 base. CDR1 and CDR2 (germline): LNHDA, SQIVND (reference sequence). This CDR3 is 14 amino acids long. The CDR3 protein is CASIGTASNQPQHF. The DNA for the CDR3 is TGTGCCAGTATTGGGACAGCGAGCAATCAGCCCCAGCATTTT. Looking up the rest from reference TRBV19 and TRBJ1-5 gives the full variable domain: DGGITQSPKYLFRKEGQNVTLSCEQNLNHDAMYWYRQDPGQGLRLIYYSQIVNDFQKGDIAEGYSVSREKKESFPLTVTSAQKNPTAFYLCASIGTASNQPQHFGDGTRLSIL.

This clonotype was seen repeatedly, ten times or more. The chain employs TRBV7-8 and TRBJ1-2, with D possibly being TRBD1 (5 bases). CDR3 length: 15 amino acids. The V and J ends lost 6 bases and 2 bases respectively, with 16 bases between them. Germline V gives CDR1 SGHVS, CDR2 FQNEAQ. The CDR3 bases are TGTGCCAGCAGTTCCAGTGGAGGGGCGAACTATGGCTACACCTTC. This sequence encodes CASSSSGGANYGYTF.

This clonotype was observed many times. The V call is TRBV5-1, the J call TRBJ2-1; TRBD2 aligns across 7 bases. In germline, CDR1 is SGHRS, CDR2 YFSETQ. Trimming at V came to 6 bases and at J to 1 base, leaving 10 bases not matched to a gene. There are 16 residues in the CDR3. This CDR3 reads CASNREERESYNEQFF. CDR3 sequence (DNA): TGCGCCAGCAACCGGGAGGAACGGGAATCCTACAATGAGCAGTTCTTC.